This entry is about one T cell receptor beta chain. Preparing the TCRbeta library involved the use of unique molecular identifiers. TCRdb re-derived calls from the PCR reads in MiXCR, one entry per CDR3 protein. The table records 490,000 or so distinct CDR3 sequences, approximately 13% of them present only once. These data are taken from a study of T-cell reconstitution after alpha-beta-depleted transplantation in children. CDR1 and CDR2 (germline): SGDLS, YYNGEE. The CDR3 contains 12 residues. V lost 7 bases to trimming and J lost 4 bases, with 8 bases between them. The source material was PBMCs from the stem cell graft donor, sampled from the stem cell graft. The gene calls are TRBV9 and TRBJ2-2; D call uncertain. This TCR was sampled from a human donor who donated a stem cell graft to a child with combined immunodeficiency. The CDR3 loop is CASQPPTGELFF. The CDR3 nucleotides are TGTGCCAGCCAACCCCCCACCGGGGAGCTGTTTTTT.